This T cell receptor beta chain stems from a study of T-cell reconstitution after alpha-beta-depleted transplantation in children. A library of TCRbeta sequences, prepared with unique molecular identifiers, was generated. TCRdb passed the PCR reads through MiXCR, listing each CDR3 protein once. Of approximately 32,000 distinct CDR3 sequences in the sample, roughly 6.7% were seen once. In its sample, this clonotype was seen many times. The antigen is not known. The V segment lost 1 base and the J segment 2 bases; nucleotides outside the gene matches: 6. CDR3 length equals 16 residues. The germline V gene encodes CDR1 SGHTS and CDR2 YDEGEE. Regarding the study as a whole: The study reportedly traced alpha-beta T cells about two months after transplant to several hundred expanded graft clones. By one year post-transplant, T-cell counts and diversity largely arose from T cells that were newly produced. Some patients owed their high day-60 TCRbeta diversity to surviving recipient T cells and thymic progenitors.

This rearrangement joins TRBV5-8 to TRBJ2-5; 9 nucleotides match TRBD1. The material sequenced was peripheral blood, taken 60 days after TCRalphabeta/CD19-depleted stem cell transplant. The clonotype was recovered from a child under three years old who had a stem cell transplant for acute myeloid leukemia, so the T cells may come from the graft donor. CDR3 residues: CASSLTGGPTQETQYF. The CDR3 DNA is TGTGCCAGCAGCTTGACAGGGGGCCCAACTCAAGAGACCCAGTACTTC.